This T cell receptor (beta chain) comes out of a study of blood T cell repertoires in COVID-19. Study at large: The analysed material was cDNA or gDNA that came from T cells, B-cell-depleted T cells, or PBMCs.

In the original processing: Nucleated cell counts were estimated from reference gene primer amplification. The table came from immunoSEQ multiplex PCR; TCRdb's copy has only in-frame clones and leaves some out. D and trimming were read from the DNA, whereas the V and J calls and clone size are those reported in that table. The profile shows about 240,000 clones, around 85% of them singletons. The CDR3 spans 13 residues. Trimming cost V 0 bases and J 9 bases, with 12 bases left between them. CDR1 is SGHRS and CDR2 is YFSETQ in the germline V gene. The TCR comes from a woman aged 55 to 70 with active or convalescent COVID-19. This rearrangement joins TRBV5-1 to TRBJ2-5; a possible D gene is TRBD2 (5 bases). Sequences were obtained from peripheral blood. CDR3 loop: CASSLGGYGAQYF. The DNA of the CDR3 is TGCGCCAGCAGCTTGGGAGGGTATGGGGCCCAGTACTTC.